There are a few counts of the clone carrying this T cell receptor (beta chain). Method: immunoSEQ multiplex PCR; TCRdb's copy keeps in-frame clones and lacks some. The table lists 200,000 to 250,000 clones, 83% of them singletons. The data derive from a study of blood T cell repertoires in COVID-19. At the level of the study: In each case, the material was cDNA or gDNA derived from T cells, B-cell-depleted T cells, or PBMCs.

Sample: PBMCs or T cells enriched from blood (not recorded which). This receptor was obtained from a woman aged 45 to 65 who had been exposed to COVID-19.

The CDR3 DNA follows: TGTGCCAGCAGCAGACAGGTGATCTCTGGGGCCAACGTCCTGACTTTC. Translation gives CASSRQVISGANVLTF. This chain joins TRBV7-9 and TRBJ2-6; maybe TRBD1 (6 bases). Germline V gene lookup returns CDR1 SEHNR and CDR2 FQNEAQ (reference sequence). The germline V and J ends were trimmed by 5 bases and 0 bases, with 11 bases remaining between them. This CDR3 comprises 16 residues.